This TCR beta chain was sequenced during a study of read filtering for tumor transcriptome and immune sequencing. Looking at the study overall: Whole-transcriptome libraries were prepared after DNase treatment. IR-seq gave about 3.5 to 10.27 million TCR reads per sample; RNA-seq gave about 80 to 1273.

Molecular barcoded adaptors covering alpha/delta and beta/gamma chains were used on about 0.4 ug RNA. One entry per CDR3 protein, called by TCRdb with MiXCR from the reads. Among more than 100,000 distinct CDR3 sequences listed, 10% to 15% were seen once. Study conclusions and caveats: In IR-seq, single-read clonotypes were roughly 82% of clonotypes but around 4% of reads.

Bone marrow was sampled from every patient at the time of active disease. The CDR3 extends over 14 amino acids. The germline CDR1 and CDR2 sequences are SGHRS and YFSETQ. The V and J ends lost 4 bases and 5 bases respectively, with 16 bases between them. Remarks on this clonotype: What it recognizes is unknown. Since a much larger clone is just one base distant, this may be a read error.

The sequenced sample was a population of CD138-negative cells sorted from bone marrow. The chain couples TRBV5-1 to TRBJ2-7; unclear D gene. The receptor was derived from a donor over 35 with multiple myeloma. DNA of the CDR3: TGCGCCAGCAGCCCCCAGGAGCTTAACGACGAGCAGTACTTC. It is translated as CASSPQELNDEQYF.